This T cell receptor (beta chain) was sequenced for a study of T cell responses to AZD1222 COVID-19 vaccine. Libraries were prepared by immunoSEQ multiplex PCR; TCRdb keeps only in-frame clonotypes and omits some of them. Among roughly 100,000 clones, almost 85% were seen once, and the ten largest hold approximately 15%. There are 14 residues in the CDR3. The V end lost 3 bases, the J end lost 4 bases, and 10 bases lay between the germline ends. Germline CDR1 is MNHEY and CDR2 is SVGAGI. General study findings and limits: Reportedly, nearly half the spike-specific TCRs target unmutated variant regions.

On this clone: Its antigen is as yet unknown.

The source is an adult in good health. The source material was peripheral blood, sampled on day 0 of AZD1222 vaccination. V usage is TRBV6-5 and J usage is TRBJ1-5; D is undetermined. CDR3 sequence reads: CASSYPGVNQPQHF. In DNA form, the CDR3 reads TGTGCCAGCAGTTATCCGGGAGTAAATCAGCCCCAGCATTTT.